This T cell receptor beta chain was sequenced during a study of a mutant IDH1 vaccine in newly diagnosed glioma. This sample's time point: week 23, last vaccination. Alongside topical imiquimod, each dose of vaccine comprised 300 ug of mutant IDH1 20-mer peptide. On this clone itself: Its target is unknown. Its ends do not fully match the called genes, so a read error is possible.

CDR3 size: 13 residues. From germline, CDR1 is SSHAT and CDR2 FNYEAQ (reference sequence). The data were produced by immunoSEQ multiplex PCR, yet TCRdb's version contains in-frame clones alone and is incomplete. The sample lists some 80,000 clones, 75% to 90% seen once, with 0.77% in the top ten. The sequences come from PBMCs, collected from a glioma patient whose treatment included an IDH1 peptide vaccine. The genes are TRBV7-7 and TRBJ2-5, with 8 bases aligning to TRBD2. This TCR came from a woman aged 45-59 years with glioma. Here the CDR3 DNA reads TGTGCTAGCAGCCCGGGACTAGGGGAGACCCAGTACTTC. It is translated as CASSPGLGETQYF.